This T cell receptor (beta chain) was profiled in a study of identical twins. This clonotype turned up a few times. TCRdb reprocessed the 5' RACE reads with MiXCR, giving one entry per CDR3 protein. The repertoire holds about 660,000 distinct CDR3 sequences, with 8.6% as singletons. Trimming took 6 bases from V and 7 from J, leaving 12 bases between them. The CDR3 covers 11 residues. The germline CDR1 and CDR2 sequences are DFQATT and SNEGSKA (reference sequence). The data were also submitted as part of a second study, on yellow fever vaccine responses in identical twins.

The receptor comes from a woman younger than 30 in good health. The specimen was PBMCs. The chain is built from TRBV20-1 and TRBJ1-1, with D perhaps matching TRBD1 (6 bases). For the CDR3, the DNA is TGCAGTGCCAGGCGGACAGATGAAGCTTTCTTT. It encodes CSARRTDEAFF.